Below, 27 T cell receptor beta chains from the same sample are listed, as sequenced in a study of blood T cell repertoires in COVID-19. Measured with immunoSEQ multiplex PCR; TCRdb has only the in-frame clones, and not every one. Here the sample spans 170,000 or so clones, around 82% being singletons. The sequenced material came from peripheral blood. These receptors all come from a man younger than 35 with active or convalescent COVID-19.

The chain has TRBV27 and TRBJ2-7, with D uncertain. Between the trimmed V and J ends, which lost 5 bases and 2 bases, there was a span of 13 bases. The CDR3 is 14 amino acids. Germline CDR1 MNHEY, CDR2 SMNVEV (reference sequence). The CDR3: CASSPPQRPYEQYF. The CDR3, as DNA: TGTGCCAGCAGTCCCCCCCAGAGGCCCTACGAGCAGTACTTC.

This chain uses TRBV3-1 (or the pseudogene TRBV3-2) with TRBJ2-6; no clear D. The CDR3 has 13 residues. Trimming removed 1 base at V and 4 bases at J, with 2 bases between. Germline CDR1 and CDR2: LGHDT and YNNKEL (reference sequence). Written as DNA, the CDR3 is TGTGCCAGCAGCCAAGCAGGGGCCAACGTCCTGACTTTC. Translation gives CASSQAGANVLTF.

The chain combines TRBV19 with TRBJ2-1, with 8 bases matching TRBD2. Looked up from germline, CDR1 is LNHDA and CDR2 is SQIVND (reference sequence). The CDR3 sequence is 14 residues long. J lost 5 bases, V lost 6 bases, and 6 bases had no gene match. In nucleotides, the CDR3 is TGTGCCAGTAGCCTGCGGGGGGCCCACAATGAGCAGTTCTTC. The encoded protein is CASSLRGAHNEQFF.

V usage is TRBV5-4 and J usage is TRBJ2-7; D is undetermined. The CDR3 has 13 residues. Trimming shortened V by 3 bases and J by 0 bases, and 7 bases separated the two germline ends. CDR1 SGHNT and CDR2 YYREEE come from the germline V gene (reference sequence). The CDR3 DNA sequence: TGTGCCAGCAGCTACCGTAGCTCCTACGAGCAGTACTTC. It encodes CASSYRSSYEQYF.

This sequence joins TRBV7-2 and TRBJ2-7; D is unresolved. This CDR3 is built from 14 residues. Germline CDR1 SGHTA, CDR2 FQGNSA. V lost 0 bases, J lost 0 bases, and 6 bases lay in between. The CDR3 DNA reads as TGTGCCAGCAGCTTAGCTGTCAACTCCTACGAGCAGTACTTC. It codes for CASSLAVNSYEQYF.

This clone was counted between two and nine times. The gene calls are TRBV5-8 and TRBJ1-5; TRBD1 is a possible D gene (5 bases). CDR3 length: 15 amino acids. CDR1 is SGHTS and CDR2 is YDEGEE in the germline V gene. The germline V and J ends were trimmed by 0 bases and 2 bases, with 9 bases remaining between them. DNA of the CDR3: TGTGCCAGCAGCTTGGGACAGACCCGCAATCAGCCCCAGCATTTT. Its translation: CASSLGQTRNQPQHF.

The genes are TRBV3-1 (or the pseudogene TRBV3-2) and TRBJ2-3; 15 bases map to TRBD2. This CDR3 comprises 17 residues. Germline loops: CDR1 LGHDT, CDR2 YNNKEL (reference sequence). The trim removed 4 bases at V and 3 bases at J, leaving 5 bases unmatched. Here the CDR3 reads CASSLRTSGRVTDTQYF. The CDR3 nucleotides read TGTGCCAGCAGCCTTCGGACTAGCGGGAGGGTGACAGATACGCAGTATTTT.

Here the CDR3 DNA reads TGTGCCAGCAGTTTAATAGCAGAATCCTACGAGCAGTACTTC. Protein sequence: CASSLIAESYEQYF. The chain uses TRBV28 and TRBJ2-7, with D unresolved. Germline V CDR1 and CDR2: MDHEN, SYDVKM. V lost 2 bases and J 1 base, leaving 9 bases between the germline ends. The CDR3 sequence is 14 residues long.

V usage is TRBV7-8 and J usage is TRBJ1-1; tentatively, D is TRBD1 (5 bases). The CDR3 is 14 amino acids. CDR1 and CDR2 (germline): SGHVS, FQNEAQ. Trimming left V 8 bases short and J 3 bases short, with 16 bases between. The CDR3 sequence is CASLDGGEDTEAFF. CDR3 DNA: TGTGCCAGCCTGGACGGGGGGGAGGACACTGAAGCTTTCTTT.

The chain links TRBV27 to TRBJ2-7; weak D call: TRBD2 (5 bases). Germline-derived CDR1 and CDR2 are MNHEY and SMNVEV (reference sequence). With 8 bases removed from V and 3 bases from J, the gap between germline ends came to 8 bases. This CDR3 comprises 11 residues. CDR3 DNA sequence: TGTGCCAGCGGACTCGTCTACGAGCAGTACTTC. It translates to CASGLVYEQYF.

DNA of the CDR3: TGTGCCAGCTCACCAGACATGATGGGAGAGACCCAGTACTTC. This codes for CASSPDMMGETQYF. This chain joins TRBV18 and TRBJ2-5; D remains unclear. Trimming took 2 bases from V and 4 from J, leaving 11 bases between them. CDR3 length equals 14 residues. Germline CDR1 and CDR2: KGHSH and LQKENI. The variable domain in full, with the rest retrieved from reference TRBV18 and TRBJ2-5, is NAGVMQNPRHLVRRRGQEARLRCSPMKGHSHVYWYRQLPEEGLKFMVYLQKENIIDESGMPKERFSAEFPKEGPSILRIQQVVRGDSAAYFCASSPDMMGETQYFGPGTRLLVL.

CDR3 residues: CARRTGSEQYF. CDR3 sequence (DNA): TGTGCCAGACGTACAGGGTCCGAGCAGTACTTC. The rearrangement joins TRBV27 to TRBJ2-7; possible D gene TRBD1, 6 bases. The V gene lost 9 bases and the J gene lost 6 bases, with 12 bases spanning the gap. Germline CDR1 is MNHEY and CDR2 is SMNVEV (reference sequence). This CDR3 has 11 amino acids.

The rearrangement uses TRBV11-2 and TRBJ2-1; a weak D match, TRBD2 (7 bases). This CDR3 has 16 amino acids. Trimming removed 1 base from V and 5 bases from J, with 15 bases in between. In germline, CDR1 is SGHAT, CDR2 FQNNGV. DNA for the CDR3: TGTGCCAGCAGCTTAGGGCCGGCGGGGGCCCACAATGAGCAGTTCTTC. Its translation is CASSLGPAGAHNEQFF. Drawing the rest from reference TRBV11-2 and TRBJ2-1, the complete variable domain is EAGVAQSPRYKIIEKRQSVAFWCNPISGHATLYWYQQILGQGPKLLIQFQNNGVVDDSQLPKDRFSAERLKGVDSTLKIQPAKLEDSAVYLCASSLGPAGAHNEQFFGPGTRLTVL.

This chain connects TRBV5-8 to TRBJ1-5; D gene unclear. Germline CDR1 is SGHTS and CDR2 is YDEGEE. The CDR3 is 15 residues long. V was pared by 4 bases and J by 9 bases, with 20 bases between. The CDR3 loop reads CASSGPGHSQRPQHF. In nucleotides, the CDR3 is TGTGCCAGCAGCGGGCCAGGCCACTCTCAAAGGCCCCAGCATTTT.

The V call is TRBV15, the J call TRBJ1-4, with 10 bases fitting TRBD1. The CDR3 length is 14 residues. Unmatched junction bases numbered 3, after V lost 3 bases and J lost 8 bases. The germline V gene encodes CDR1 LNHNV and CDR2 YYDKDF (reference sequence). The CDR3 bases are TGTGCCACCAGCAGGGACAGGGGGGCCGAAAAACTGTTTTTT. Translating it yields CATSRDRGAEKLFF.

The rearrangement joins TRBV9 to TRBJ1-1; the D gene is possibly TRBD1 (6 bases). Germline V CDR1 and CDR2: SGDLS, YYNGEE. The CDR3 is 14 residues long. V was pared by 2 bases and J by 4 bases, with 12 bases between. CDR3 coding DNA: TGTGCCAGCAGCGTGGGCCGGGGGGCCACTGAAGCTTTCTTT. As protein: CASSVGRGATEAFF.

The chain has TRBV3-1 (or the pseudogene TRBV3-2) and TRBJ1-2, with D perhaps matching TRBD1 (6 bases). Germline V lookup: CDR1 LGHDT, CDR2 YNNKEL (reference sequence). The CDR3 sequence is 15 residues long. V gave up 1 base and J gave up 5 bases, with 14 bases separating them. CDR3 amino acids: CASSQGVQGKYGYTF. The CDR3 nucleotides read TGTGCCAGCAGCCAAGGGGTACAGGGAAAGTATGGCTACACCTTC.

This chain links TRBV5-8 with TRBJ2-4; 9 bases are shared with TRBD1. This CDR3 contains 17 residues. J gave up 2 bases and V 3 bases, and 9 bases lay outside the gene matches. CDR1 SGHTS and CDR2 YDEGEE come from the germline V gene. DNA for the CDR3: TGTGCCAGCAGCTGGGCAACCACAGGGGGCTCCAAAAACATTCAGTACTTC. It is translated as CASSWATTGGSKNIQYF.

The chain recombines TRBV7-9 with TRBJ1-2; 7 nucleotides align to TRBD1. V shed 6 bases, J shed 1 base, and the junction held 5 bases outside the gene matches. Germline V CDR1 and CDR2: SEHNR, FQNEAQ (reference sequence). This CDR3 is built from 14 residues. CDR3 bases: TGTGCCAGCAGTCCCCGGGACAGTAACTATGGCTACACCTTC. Its translation: CASSPRDSNYGYTF.

This chain joins TRBV28 and TRBJ2-1; D is possibly TRBD1 (6 bases). V lost 6 bases to trimming and J lost 14 bases, with 20 bases between them. Germline CDR1 and CDR2: MDHEN and SYDVKM. This CDR3 contains 13 residues. The CDR3: CASSSNRRDIEFF. The DNA for the CDR3 is TGTGCCAGCAGCTCTAACCGACGGGACATTGAGTTCTTC.

CDR3 residues: CASSLLNSPLHF. The CDR3 nucleotides read TGTGCCAGCAGCCTCTTAAATTCACCCCTCCACTTT. V gene TRBV3-1 (or the pseudogene TRBV3-2) combines with J gene TRBJ1-6; D not resolved. The CDR3 runs to 12 residues. Trimming cost V 4 bases and J 7 bases, with 5 bases left between them. The germline V gene has CDR1 LGHDT and CDR2 YNNKEL (reference sequence).

The chain couples TRBV6-6 to TRBJ1-5; 7 positions agree with TRBD1. V was pared by 2 bases and J by 3 bases, with 1 base of the junction left unmatched. From germline, CDR1 is MNHNY and CDR2 SVGAGI (reference sequence). CDR3 length: 14 amino acids. The CDR3 reads CASSYGTDNQPQHF. As DNA, the CDR3 is TGTGCCAGCAGTTACGGGACAGACAATCAGCCCCAGCATTTT.

V usage is TRBV29-1 and J usage is TRBJ2-1; 11 bases fit TRBD2. J gave up 8 bases and V 6 bases, and 6 bases lay outside the gene matches. This CDR3 is built from 13 residues. Germline V gives CDR1 SQVTM, CDR2 ANQGSEA. The CDR3 DNA is TGCAGCGTGACTAGCGGGGCTTGGGATGAGCAGTTCTTC. Protein: CSVTSGAWDEQFF.

The chain uses TRBV2 and TRBJ1-5; D may be TRBD1 (6 bases). Per germline, CDR1 SNHLY and CDR2 FYNNEI. The CDR3 contains 15 residues. V shed 4 bases and J shed 2 bases, with 12 bases lying between them. Written as DNA, the CDR3 is TGTGCCAGCAGTGGGCAGGGACACCGCAATCAGCCCCAGCATTTT. Translated, it gives CASSGQGHRNQPQHF.

The gene calls are TRBV3-1 (or the pseudogene TRBV3-2) and TRBJ2-4; possible D gene TRBD2, 6 bases. The germline V gene encodes CDR1 LGHDT and CDR2 YNNKEL (reference sequence). This CDR3 has 15 amino acids. Trimming left V 0 bases short and J 2 bases short, with 8 bases between. CDR3 sequence (DNA): TGTGCCAGCAGCCAAGAGGCGGGAACCAAAAACATTCAGTACTTC. Amino acid sequence: CASSQEAGTKNIQYF.

The rearrangement uses TRBV3-1 (or the pseudogene TRBV3-2) and TRBJ1-2, with TRBD1 identical over 8 bases. Looked up from germline, CDR1 is LGHDT and CDR2 is YNNKEL (reference sequence). The V and J ends lost 5 bases and 0 bases, in that order; junction bases with no gene match: 5. The CDR3 is made up of 15 amino acids. The CDR3 loop reads CASSYGTGANYGYTF. As DNA, the CDR3 is TGTGCCAGCAGCTATGGGACAGGCGCTAACTATGGCTACACCTTC.

The chain joins TRBV11-1 to TRBJ1-1; D not certain. Trimming shortened V by 1 base and J by 4 bases, and 13 bases separated the two germline ends. The CDR3 sequence is 15 residues long. The germline V gene has CDR1 SGHAT and CDR2 FQDESV (reference sequence). CDR3 DNA: TGTGCCAGCAGCTTAGTGGGCCTAACCCGCACTGAAGCTTTCTTT. This translates into CASSLVGLTRTEAFF.